These T cell receptor beta chains were read from a single sample in a study of beta chain features in type 1 diabetes. Libraries were prepared by immunoSEQ multiplex PCR; TCRdb keeps only in-frame clonotypes and omits some of them. The sample contains fewer than 350,000 clones, 15% of which appear only once. The sequenced sample consisted of naive CD4+ T cells from blood. These receptors all come from a man aged 18 to 29 with type 1 diabetes. Both conserved end residues are part of each CDR3. A D gene is named only where the DNA matches it firmly. Not every row has a clone size; where given, it reads once, few, many or a size class.

TGCGCCAGCAGCTCCATCGGGGGTCCGGGACAGAAGCACAATGAGCAGTTCTTC	CASSSIGGPGQKHNEQFF	TRBV5-1	.	TRBJ2-1	.
TGTGCCAGCCGAGTCATGTACAATGAGCAGTTCTTC	CASRVMYNEQFF	TRBV6-6	few	TRBJ2-1	.
TGTGCCAGCTCGAAGGTGTGGGGGGAGTCCCACGAGCAGTACTTC	CASSKVWGESHEQYF	TRBV18	few	TRBJ2-7	.
TGTGCCAGCAGCTTGGTTGGGAGCGGACCCCTCTACGAGCAGTACTTC	CASSLVGSGPLYEQYF	TRBV5-6	few	TRBJ2-7	.
TGCAGCGTTAAGGGACTAGCGGGAGTAAATGAGCAGTTCTTC	CSVKGLAGVNEQFF	TRBV29-1	few	TRBJ2-1	TRBD2
TGCAGCGTTTGGACAGTGGATGAAAAACTGTTTTTT	CSVWTVDEKLFF	TRBV29-1	.	TRBJ1-4	.
TGTGCCAGCAGTACCGGGACAAACTATGGCTACACCTTC	CASSTGTNYGYTF	TRBV6-6	once	TRBJ1-2	.
TGTGCCAGCAGCGTCGGGACTAGCGGGGTGCAGACCCAGTACTTC	CASSVGTSGVQTQYF	TRBV9	.	TRBJ2-5	TRBD2
TGTGCCTGGAAGGGGACAGGGTACTACGAGCAGTACTTC	CAWKGTGYYEQYF	TRBV30	few	TRBJ2-7	TRBD1
TGTGCCAGCAGCGAAGGACAGGGAACAGGTGAGCAGTTCTTC	CASSEGQGTGEQFF	TRBV11-2	few	TRBJ2-1	TRBD1
TGTGCCAGTAGTGGGAGGGGGTCCTACAATGAGCAGTTCTTC	CASSGRGSYNEQFF	TRBV19	.	TRBJ2-1	.
TGTGCCAGCAGTTTAGGTAGTAGCGGAAGCACCGGGGAGCTGTTTTTT	CASSLGSSGSTGELFF	TRBV28	.	TRBJ2-2	.
TGTGCCAGCAGTCCAAACGGACTAGCAACCGGGGAGCTGTTTTTT	CASSPNGLATGELFF	TRBV2	few	TRBJ2-2	TRBD2
TGTGCCAGCAGCTTGGTGGCGGGTCCTCGGGAGACCCAGTACTTC	CASSLVAGPRETQYF	TRBV7-9	few	TRBJ2-5	.
TGTGCCAGCAGTGAAGTAGCGGGGGGGCCTTATGAGACCCAGTACTTC	CASSEVAGGPYETQYF	TRBV25-1	.	TRBJ2-5	TRBD2
TGTGCCAGCAGTCCCAACCACGGACAGGGAGGGTATGGCTACACCTTC	CASSPNHGQGGYGYTF	TRBV27	few	TRBJ1-2	TRBD1
TGCAGCGTTAAAAACCAGCTTGGAAGACGGGAGAACACTGAAGCTTTCTTT	CSVKNQLGRRENTEAFF	TRBV29-1	.	TRBJ1-1	.
TGTGCCAGCAGCGCTCGAGTGGGGCGAACCGGGGAGCTGTTTTTT	CASSARVGRTGELFF	TRBV7-2	few	TRBJ2-2	.
TGTGCCAGCTCACTTACCGGGGAGGGAAAAACTGAAGCTTTCTTT	CASSLTGEGKTEAFF	TRBV18	.	TRBJ1-1	.
TGTGCCAGCAGTTTGGGACAGGGGGCCTACGAGCAGTACTTC	CASSLGQGAYEQYF	TRBV28	.	TRBJ2-7	TRBD1
TGTGCCAGCAGCTTAGAGTGGCTTGTCGGGGAAAAACTGTTTTTT	CASSLEWLVGEKLFF	TRBV11-2	.	TRBJ1-4	.
TGTGCCAGCAGAAAAACAGGGGGCCACTATGGCTACACCTTC	CASRKTGGHYGYTF	TRBV13	few	TRBJ1-2	TRBD1
TGCAGTGTACTAGGTTACAATGAGCAGTTCTTC	CSVLGYNEQFF	TRBV20-1	few	TRBJ2-1	.
TGTGCCAGCACCCACAGGGGTAACGAGCAGTACTTC	CASTHRGNEQYF	TRBV6-5	few	TRBJ2-7	TRBD1
TGTGCCAGCAGTGAAGGTCCGGACAGTGGAAACACCATATATTTT	CASSEGPDSGNTIYF	TRBV6-1	few	TRBJ1-3	.
TGTGCCACTCGCGGGACTGGGGGGACCTACGAGCAGTACTTC	CATRGTGGTYEQYF	TRBV15	few	TRBJ2-7	.
TGCGCCATCCGCGAGACTAGCGCCAGCACAGATACGCAGTATTTT	CAIRETSASTDTQYF	TRBV5-1	few	TRBJ2-3	TRBD2
TGTGCCAGCAGCCAAGATGGGCATTCGGAGACCCAGTACTTC	CASSQDGHSETQYF	TRBV4-2	.	TRBJ2-5	.
TGTGCCAGCAGTTTGTGGTCAGGGCCCTATGGCTACACCTTC	CASSLWSGPYGYTF	TRBV6-5	few	TRBJ1-2	.
TGTGCCAGCAGCTCGGCAGCGGGAGGGCCGTACGAGCAGTACTTC	CASSSAAGGPYEQYF	TRBV7-2	few	TRBJ2-7	TRBD2
TGTGCCAGCAGCCGTTTTCCCTTCGGCGAGCAGTACTTC	CASSRFPFGEQYF	TRBV11-2	few	TRBJ2-7	.
TGTGCCACCAGCAGAGGAGGGACAGCGAACACCGGGGAGCTGTTTTTT	CATSRGGTANTGELFF	TRBV15	few	TRBJ2-2	TRBD1
TGTGCCAGCAGCGCGGCCCCGGGGGGAACCGGGGAGCTGTTTTTT	CASSAAPGGTGELFF	TRBV7-2	.	TRBJ2-2	TRBD2
TGTGCCAGCAGCCTTGGACAGGGCTTCGGCTACACCTTC	CASSLGQGFGYTF	TRBV14	few	TRBJ1-2	TRBD1
TGTGCCAGCAGCTTAGTGACGGGACACAGGAACACTGAAGCTTTCTTT	CASSLVTGHRNTEAFF	TRBV7-2	.	TRBJ1-1	.
TGTGCCAGCTCAACGGACAGGTCCTACAATGAGCAGTTCTTC	CASSTDRSYNEQFF	TRBV18	.	TRBJ2-1	TRBD1
TGTGCCAGCAGCCACAGGTCTTCCGGGGCCAACGTCCTGACTTTC	CASSHRSSGANVLTF	TRBV5-6	few	TRBJ2-6	.
TGTGCCAGCATTTTGTCTTCAGGGTTCACCTATGGCTACACCTTC	CASILSSGFTYGYTF	TRBV9	.	TRBJ1-2	.
TGTGCCAGCGGTGGGCAGGGGGCCATCGACGAGCAGTACTTC	CASGGQGAIDEQYF	TRBV2	.	TRBJ2-7	TRBD1
TGCGCCAGCAGCTTCGCCGCTGGGACAGAATACGAGCAGTACTTC	CASSFAAGTEYEQYF	TRBV5-1	.	TRBJ2-7	TRBD1
TGCAGCGTTCTCATCAGGGGAGAGGGCTCTGGGGCCAACGTCCTGACTTTC	CSVLIRGEGSGANVLTF	TRBV29-1	.	TRBJ2-6	.
TGTGCCAGCAGCGTACGTACAGGGCAAGAGACCCAGTACTTC	CASSVRTGQETQYF	TRBV9	few	TRBJ2-5	.
TGTGCCAGCAGTTACAGAGCATCGCCCCAGCATTTT	CASSYRASPQHF	TRBV6-6	.	TRBJ1-5	.
TGTGCCAGCGGACAGGGGGAAGCTTTCTTT	CASGQGEAFF	TRBV19	.	TRBJ1-1	TRBD1
TGTGCCAGCAGTTTACGTCTTCTAGCCAAAAACATTCAGTACTTC	CASSLRLLAKNIQYF	TRBV28	.	TRBJ2-4	.
TGTGCCAGCAGCCGCGGCGGGGTTTACCAAGAGACCCAGTACTTC	CASSRGGVYQETQYF	TRBV7-9	few	TRBJ2-5	.
TGTGCCGCGTCTCAAGGAGCTAACTATGGCTACACCTTC	CAASQGANYGYTF	TRBV27	.	TRBJ1-2	.
TGTGCCAGCAGTTCTCCCGGACAGGGAGATAATTCACCCCTCCACTTT	CASSSPGQGDNSPLHF	TRBV28	.	TRBJ1-6	TRBD1
TGCAGCGCGTCCGGGACAGGCAATTATGGCTACACCTTC	CSASGTGNYGYTF	TRBV29-1	few	TRBJ1-2	TRBD1
TGTGCCTGGAGTCTACCGCTCTCGACTAGCGGGGCCTTATTTTTT	CAWSLPLSTSGALFF	TRBV30	.	TRBJ2-3	TRBD2
TGTGCCTGGTGGACAGGGGGCTCTACTGAAGCTTTCTTT	CAWWTGGSTEAFF	TRBV30	.	TRBJ1-1	TRBD1
TGTGCCAGCTCACCACCGCACAGCTACGAGCAGTACTTC	CASSPPHSYEQYF	TRBV18	.	TRBJ2-7	.
TGTGCCAGCAGTTCCCGAATGCAGGGTGATGATCAGCCCCAGCATTTT	CASSSRMQGDDQPQHF	TRBV28	few	TRBJ1-5	.
TGTGCCAGCAGTCACGCAGACAGGGGTGCTTACGAGCAGTACTTC	CASSHADRGAYEQYF	TRBV7-9	.	TRBJ2-7	TRBD1
TGTGCCATCAGTGAGGGGATAGGGGCAGATACGCAGTATTTT	CAISEGIGADTQYF	TRBV10-3	few	TRBJ2-3	.
TGTGCCTGGAGTGTTACCTACGAGCAGTACTTC	CAWSVTYEQYF	TRBV30	once	TRBJ2-7	.
TGTGCCAGCAGCCCCGCGGAGACTAGGAGCACCGGGGAGCTGTTTTTT	CASSPAETRSTGELFF	TRBV5-4	few	TRBJ2-2	.